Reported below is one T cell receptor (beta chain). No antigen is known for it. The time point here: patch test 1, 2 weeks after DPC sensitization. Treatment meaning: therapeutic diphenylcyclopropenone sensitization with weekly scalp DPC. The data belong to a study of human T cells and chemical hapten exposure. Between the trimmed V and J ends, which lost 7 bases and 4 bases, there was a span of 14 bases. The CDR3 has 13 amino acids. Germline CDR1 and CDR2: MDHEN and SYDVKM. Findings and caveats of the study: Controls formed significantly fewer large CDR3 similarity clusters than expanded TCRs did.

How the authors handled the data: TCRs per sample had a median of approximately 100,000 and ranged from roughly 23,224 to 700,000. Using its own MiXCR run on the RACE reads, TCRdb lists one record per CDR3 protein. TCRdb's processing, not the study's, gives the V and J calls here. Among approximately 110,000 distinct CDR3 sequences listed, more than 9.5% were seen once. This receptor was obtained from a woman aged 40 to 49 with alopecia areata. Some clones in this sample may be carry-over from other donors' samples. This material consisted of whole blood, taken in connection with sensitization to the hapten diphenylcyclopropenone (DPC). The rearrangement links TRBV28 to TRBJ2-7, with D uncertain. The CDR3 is CASIGEPVYEQYF. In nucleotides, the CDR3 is TGTGCCAGCATTGGAGAGCCGGTGTACGAGCAGTACTTC.